A selection of T cell receptor beta chains follows, all from one sample in a study of blood T cell repertoires in COVID-19. Assay used: immunoSEQ multiplex PCR; TCRdb lists only in-frame clones, some missing. The table includes 300,000 to 400,000 clones, around 89% detected once. What was sequenced was PBMCs or T cells enriched from blood (not recorded which). The receptors were sampled from a woman aged 25 to 39 with acute COVID-19. Both conserved end residues are part of each CDR3. A D gene is named only where the DNA matches it firmly. Size is omitted from some rows. Given values are once, few, many or a class for expanded clones.

TRBJ1-6 | TRBV13 | . | . | TGTGCCAGCAGCTTAGAACCAGGTGGCAATTCACCCCTCCACTTT | CASSLEPGGNSPLHF
TRBJ2-2 | TRBV7-2 | . | . | TGTGCCAGGGGGAGGACAGGCAACACCGGGGAGCTGTTTTTT | CARGRTGNTGELFF
TRBJ1-4 | TRBV7-6 | . | . | TGTGCCAGCAGCCCCCGACAGGAGGCAAAACTGTTTTTT | CASSPRQEAKLFF
TRBJ1-2 | TRBV9 | TRBD1 | . | TGTGCCAGCAGCGTAGTGACAGGGGAGGGCTATGGCTACACCTTC | CASSVVTGEGYGYTF
TRBJ1-6 | TRBV3-1/TRBV3-2 | TRBD1 | . | TGTGCCAGCAGCCCCAGACAGGGCAACTATAATTCACCCCTCCACTTT | CASSPRQGNYNSPLHF
TRBJ2-1 | TRBV6-6 | . | . | TGTGCCAGCAGTTACTTACAGGGCTACGGTGAGCAGTTCTTC | CASSYLQGYGEQFF
TRBJ2-7 | TRBV11-2 | . | . | TGTGCCAGCAGCTTAGGGCAGTCCTACGAGCAGTACTTC | CASSLGQSYEQYF
TRBJ2-7 | TRBV12-3/TRBV12-4 | . | . | TGTGCCAGCACAGGGGACACCCCCTACGAGCAGTACTTC | CASTGDTPYEQYF
TRBJ1-1 | TRBV20-1 | . | . | TGCAGTGCTAGTGCCGGGAGAGGGGCTGAAGCTTTCTTT | CSASAGRGAEAFF
TRBJ2-1 | TRBV7-3 | TRBD2 | . | TGTGCCAGCAGCTCTCTAGCGGTTAGCTCCTACAATGAGCAGTTCTTC | CASSSLAVSSYNEQFF
TRBJ2-2 | TRBV5-4 | . | . | TGTGCCAGCAGCTCTCGTCCGGGGGAAACCGGGGAGCTGTTTTTT | CASSSRPGETGELFF
TRBJ1-2 | TRBV5-4 | . | . | TGTGCCAGCAGCTTGTTTGGGCCTAACTATGGCTACACCTTC | CASSLFGPNYGYTF
TRBJ1-1 | TRBV5-1 | TRBD1 | few | TGCGCCAGCAGCCCGTTGACAGGGTCGTACACTGAAGCTTTCTTT | CASSPLTGSYTEAFF
TRBJ2-7 | TRBV20-1 | TRBD2 | . | TGCAGTGCTAGTTTAGCGGGCCTGTACGAGCAGTACTTC | CSASLAGLYEQYF
TRBJ1-5 | TRBV30 | . | . | TGTGCCTGGAGTACAGGGTACAATCAGCCCCAGCATTTT | CAWSTGYNQPQHF